This is a list of T cell receptor beta chains from one sample in a study of CD8+CD57+ T cells in acquired aplastic anemia. One entry per CDR3 protein, called by TCRdb with MiXCR from the reads. The repertoire consists of about 250,000 distinct CDR3 sequences, with around half occurring once and the leading ten covering 7% to 10%. Sequenced material: sorted CD4+, CD8+, or CD8+CD57+ T cells (not recorded which) from PBMCs. The receptors here all came from a human donor with aplastic anemia. The conserved cysteine and the conserved F or W are not part of the CDR3 here. Each record gives: V gene, J gene, CDR3 protein.

V: TRBV24-1; J: TRBJ1-1; CDR3: ATREGFSVTDTEAF
V: TRBV27; J: TRBJ1-1; CDR3: ASSRYRTDTEAF
V: TRBV29-1; J: TRBJ1-1; CDR3: SVDPGGMNTEAF
V: TRBV10-3; J: TRBJ1-1; CDR3: ASSEGVNTEAF
V: TRBV4-1; J: TRBJ2-7; CDR3: ASSQAGTVTYEQY
V: TRBV5-1; J: TRBJ2-7; CDR3: ASSLKDGYEQY
V: TRBV20-1; J: TRBJ2-4; CDR3: RAGLAGERGLAKNIQY
V: TRBV10-3; J: TRBJ1-2; CDR3: AISDVRVFNIYGYT
V: TRBV29-1; J: TRBJ1-5; CDR3: SVVEGGGRSNQPQH
V: TRBV7-2; J: TRBJ2-1; CDR3: ASSLASNEQF
V: TRBV4-3; J: TRBJ2-1; CDR3: ASSQALNPGGNEQF
V: TRBV12-3/TRBV12-4; J: TRBJ1-5; CDR3: ASSLPGGTHNEH
V: TRBV27; J: TRBJ1-1; CDR3: ASTPGLAVATEAF
V: TRBV9; J: TRBJ2-3; CDR3: ASSVGVSGLSTDTQY
V: TRBV19; J: TRBJ2-7; CDR3: ASSKGLAGIGAYEQY
V: TRBV4-1; J: TRBJ2-7; CDR3: ASSQGRGDYEQY
V: TRBV5-8; J: TRBJ2-7; CDR3: ASSSGPRSSYEQY